These 27 T cell receptor beta chains were all obtained from the same sample, sequenced in a study of T-cell memory formation after mild COVID-19. TCRdb processed the 5' RACE reads anew with MiXCR; each CDR3 protein has one entry. The sample yields 150,000 to 200,000 distinct CDR3 sequences, roughly 16% seen once. The specimen was PBMCs or a T cell subset sorted from them (not recorded which). Source of these receptors: an adult woman who had mild COVID-19 (a few samples of this study predate the infection). Cell type and time point are not known.

This chain uses TRBV20-1 with TRBJ2-1; no reliable D call. This CDR3 comprises 11 residues. Trimming removed 4 bases from V and 9 bases from J, with 10 bases in between. CDR1 and CDR2 from the germline V gene are DFQATT and SNEGSKA (reference sequence). Here the CDR3 reads CSAIKRFEQFF. In DNA form, the CDR3 reads TGCAGTGCTATTAAGCGATTTGAGCAGTTCTTC.

The chain links TRBV12-3 or TRBV12-4 to TRBJ1-5; possible D gene TRBD1, 5 bases. V was trimmed by 1 base and J by 11 bases, leaving 21 bases between them. The CDR3 spans 16 residues. The CDR3 loop is CASSLDLTAAGSAQHF. DNA of the CDR3: TGTGCCAGCAGTTTAGATTTGACAGCCGCAGGATCAGCCCAGCATTTT.

This clonotype was seen a handful of times. The chain is built from TRBV7-8 and TRBJ2-2; D gene ambiguous. This CDR3 has 12 amino acids. V was trimmed by 5 bases and J by 4 bases, leaving 5 bases between them. The germline gives CDR1 SGHVS, CDR2 FQNEAQ. The CDR3 spells CASSRFTGELFF. The CDR3 region has the DNA TGTGCCAGCAGCCGATTCACCGGGGAGCTGTTTTTT.

The sample holds a few counts of this clonotype. The chain recombines TRBV3-1 with TRBJ2-7, with a weak D call TRBD1 (6 bases). The CDR3 is made up of 14 amino acids. Per the germline V gene, CDR1 is LGHDT and CDR2 is YNNKEL (reference sequence). V was clipped by 4 bases and J by 3 bases, with 13 bases between them. DNA of the CDR3: TGTGCCAGCAGCCCCGGGACACTTCACTACGAGCAGTACTTC. It yields the protein CASSPGTLHYEQYF.

The chain joins TRBV7-8 to TRBJ2-1; 7 bases match TRBD2. V was clipped by 1 base and J by 10 bases; unmatched bases: 4. The CDR3 is made up of 13 amino acids. The germline CDR1 and CDR2 sequences are SGHVS and FQNEAQ. The CDR3 loop is CASSLVLGGEQFF. The CDR3 nucleotides are TGTGCCAGCAGCTTAGTCCTGGGGGGGGAGCAGTTCTTC.

This clonotype has more than one count but fewer than ten. The chain employs TRBV5-1 and TRBJ2-7; D may be TRBD2 (5 bases). With 4 bases removed from V and 4 bases from J, the gap between germline ends came to 15 bases. This CDR3 has 14 residues. Germline CDR1 SGHRS, CDR2 YFSETQ. For the CDR3, the DNA is TGCGCCAGCAGCGGAGGACGGACCCTATACGAGCAGTACTTC. This codes for CASSGGRTLYEQYF.

The chain couples TRBV20-1 to TRBJ2-3; D not certain. The CDR3 is 11 amino acids. The V gene's germline CDR1 is DFQATT and CDR2 SNEGSKA (reference sequence). With 5 bases removed from V and 4 bases from J, the gap between germline ends came to 7 bases. The CDR3 nucleotides are TGCAGTGCTCTCCTAGCAGATACGCAGTATTTT. Translating it yields CSALLADTQYF.

This clonotype came up many times. The gene calls are TRBV5-5 and TRBJ2-1; 10 nucleotides match TRBD2. With V trimmed by 0 bases and J by 6 bases, 3 bases remained unmatched. The germline gives CDR1 SGHKS, CDR2 YYEKEE (reference sequence). CDR3 length: 15 amino acids. This chain's CDR3 is CASSLGLAGFNEQFF. CDR3 bases: TGTGCCAGCAGCTTGGGACTAGCGGGTTTCAATGAGCAGTTCTTC.

This chain connects TRBV4-3 to TRBJ2-3, with 8 bases that match TRBD2. CDR1 and CDR2 from the germline V gene are LGHNA and YSLEER. The CDR3 spans 15 residues. With 1 base clipped from V and 5 bases from J, the junction kept 5 bases outside the gene matches. CDR3 nucleotide sequence: TGCGCCAGCAGCCAAGTTAGCGGGATAGGAGATACGCAGTATTTT. This sequence encodes CASSQVSGIGDTQYF.

This clonotype was found once. The rearrangement uses TRBV5-5 and TRBJ2-3; tentative D call: TRBD2 (5 bases). Trimming left V 1 base short and J 3 bases short, with 12 bases between. The CDR3 is 15 amino acids. The germline gives CDR1 SGHKS, CDR2 YYEKEE (reference sequence). The CDR3 DNA is TGTGCCAGCAGCTTGTCGAGGGCCGGGACAGATACGCAGTATTTT. Its translation is CASSLSRAGTDTQYF.

Ten or more counts support this clonotype. This chain joins TRBV7-9 and TRBJ2-5; D not certain. The length of the CDR3 is 14 residues. Trimming left V 4 bases short and J 5 bases short, with 14 bases between. Germline V gene sequence: CDR1 SEHNR, CDR2 FQNEAQ (reference sequence). CDR3 nucleotides: TGTGCCAGCAGCTCCGCTTGGGCGATCGAGACCCAGTACTTC. This gives the protein CASSSAWAIETQYF. The full variable domain, in which reference TRBV7-9 and TRBJ2-5 provide the parts outside the CDR3, is DTGVSQNPRHKITKRGQNVTFRCDPISEHNRLYWYRQTLGQGPEFLTYFQNEAQLEKSRLLSDRFSAERPKGSFSTLEIQRTEQGDSAMYLCASSSAWAIETQYFGPGTRLLVL.

The rearrangement links TRBV3-1 to TRBJ1-5; D gene unclear. Germline V lookup: CDR1 LGHDT, CDR2 YNNKEL (reference sequence). V lost 0 bases and J 1 base, leaving 1 base between the germline ends. This CDR3 comprises 13 residues. CDR3 sequence reads: CASSQDSNQPQHF. The CDR3 DNA sequence: TGTGCCAGCAGCCAAGACAGCAATCAGCCCCAGCATTTT.

V is TRBV30 and J is TRBJ2-4; D gene uncertain. The germline V gene encodes CDR1 GTSNPN and CDR2 SVGIG (reference sequence). The CDR3 covers 14 residues. Trimming cost V 1 base and J 0 bases, with 7 bases left between them. The CDR3: CAWSDGLAKNIQYF. The CDR3 coding sequence is TGTGCCTGGAGTGACGGGCTAGCCAAAAACATTCAGTACTTC.

The chain employs TRBV7-8 and TRBJ2-2; TRBD1 aligns across 7 bases. The length of the CDR3 is 16 residues. In germline, CDR1 is SGHVS, CDR2 FQNEAQ. The ends lost 5 bases at V and 4 bases at J; junction bases unmatched: 10. CDR3 sequence: CASSTRGRGVTGELFF. Written as DNA, the CDR3 is TGTGCCAGCAGCACCAGGGGGAGAGGGGTCACCGGGGAGCTGTTTTTT.

The chain combines TRBV7-9 with TRBJ2-7; 7 bases are shared with TRBD2. Germline values: CDR1 SEHNR, CDR2 FQNEAQ (reference sequence). CDR3 length equals 15 residues. With 3 bases clipped from V and 0 bases from J, the junction kept 5 bases outside the gene matches. CDR3 in amino acids: CASSFSGGSSYEQYF. The CDR3 coding sequence is TGTGCCAGCAGCTTTTCCGGGGGGAGCTCCTACGAGCAGTACTTC.

This clonotype was seen a single time. The genes are TRBV18 and TRBJ1-1; no definite D call. The germline V gene encodes CDR1 KGHSH and CDR2 LQKENI. Between the trimmed V and J ends, which lost 1 base and 3 bases, there was a span of 12 bases. The CDR3 is made up of 15 amino acids. The CDR3 DNA reads as TGTGCCAGCTCACCACAGGTCGGGGTTGACACTGAAGCTTTCTTT. This gives the protein CASSPQVGVDTEAFF.

This clonotype has a handful of counts. The chain recombines TRBV11-2 with TRBJ2-7, with D possibly matching TRBD1 (5 bases). The germline V and J ends were trimmed by 1 base and 9 bases, with 13 bases remaining between them. Looked up from germline, CDR1 is SGHAT and CDR2 is FQNNGV. This CDR3 comprises 13 residues. The CDR3 here is CASSLGNRLVQYF. The CDR3 DNA reads TGTGCCAGCAGCTTAGGTAACAGGCTCGTGCAGTACTTC.

The rearrangement uses TRBV5-4 and TRBJ2-3; 7 bases agree with TRBD2. Germline lookup yields CDR1 SGHNT and CDR2 YYREEE (reference sequence). The V segment lost 1 base and the J segment 0 bases; nucleotides outside the gene matches: 2. The CDR3 covers 15 residues. The CDR3 DNA sequence: TGTGCCAGCAGCTTGAAAGCGGGGAGCACAGATACGCAGTATTTT. This codes for CASSLKAGSTDTQYF.

This clonotype was seen a single time. The rearrangement uses TRBV18 and TRBJ1-6; no clear D gene. The V gene lost 3 bases and the J gene lost 4 bases, with 10 bases spanning the gap. Germline-derived CDR1 and CDR2 are KGHSH and LQKENI. The CDR3 totals 15 residues. The CDR3 loop reads CASSPQKAYNSPLHF. The CDR3, as DNA: TGTGCCAGCTCACCCCAGAAAGCATATAATTCACCCCTCCACTTT.

V and J are TRBV7-2 and TRBJ2-2; TRBD2 matches at 16 bases. CDR1 SGHTA and CDR2 FQGNSA come from the germline V gene. J gave up 6 bases and V 5 bases, and 15 bases lay outside the gene matches. The CDR3 extends over 20 amino acids. The CDR3 DNA follows: TGTGCCAGCAGCCTTCGACGGGGGACTAGCGGGAGGGCCTCCGCCGGGGAGCTGTTTTTT. Protein sequence: CASSLRRGTSGRASAGELFF.

This clonotype has more than one count but fewer than ten. The chain carries TRBV14 and TRBJ2-5; possible D gene TRBD2, 6 bases. The CDR3 is 18 residues long. From germline, CDR1 is SGHDN and CDR2 FVKESK. The V gene lost 1 base and the J gene lost 2 bases, with 20 bases spanning the gap. The CDR3 here is CASSQGWGALATQETQYF. In DNA, the CDR3 is TGTGCCAGCAGCCAAGGTTGGGGCGCCCTAGCGACACAAGAGACCCAGTACTTC.

The chain is built from TRBV7-2 and TRBJ2-1; the match to TRBD1 covers 11 bases. There are 15 residues in the CDR3. Germline V CDR1 and CDR2: SGHTA, FQGNSA. The V and J ends lost 1 base and 7 bases, in that order; junction bases with no gene match: 3. The CDR3 protein is CASSLGTGGANEQFF. The CDR3, as DNA: TGTGCCAGCAGCTTAGGGACAGGGGGCGCGAATGAGCAGTTCTTC.

The chain is built from TRBV12-3 or TRBV12-4 and TRBJ2-5; 9 bases agree with TRBD2. The CDR3 has 15 residues. Losses at the gene ends were 5 bases for V and 4 bases for J; bases not matched to a gene: 8. This CDR3 reads CASSDSGLAGETQYF. CDR3 nucleotide sequence: TGTGCCAGCAGTGACTCGGGACTAGCTGGAGAGACCCAGTACTTC.

In this sample, this clonotype turned up a few times. CDR3 DNA sequence: TGCAGTGCTCTCGACCCCGGAGGGACAGATACGCAGTATTTT. Residues: CSALDPGGTDTQYF. The rearrangement uses TRBV20-1 and TRBJ2-3; perhaps TRBD2 as D (6 bases). CDR1 is DFQATT, CDR2 SNEGSKA, per germline (reference sequence). V was shortened by 5 bases and J by 3 bases, with 15 bases between the two germline ends. The CDR3 totals 14 residues.

This clonotype was recorded many times. The rearrangement joins TRBV5-1 to TRBJ2-1; TRBD2 agrees at 7 bases. Germline V lookup: CDR1 SGHRS, CDR2 YFSETQ. The V gene end was trimmed by 0 bases and the J gene end by 10 bases; junction bases not matched to a gene: 4. The CDR3 is 13 residues long. The CDR3 here is CASSLDGSGEQFF. CDR3 sequence (DNA): TGCGCCAGCAGCTTGGATGGTAGCGGGGAGCAGTTCTTC.

The V gene is TRBV10-3, the J gene TRBJ2-5, with TRBD2 matching 11 bases. Germline V gives CDR1 ENHRY, CDR2 SYGVKD. The CDR3 has 14 amino acids. After removal of 10 bases from V and 2 bases from J, the junction contained 6 bases not matched to a gene. The CDR3 coding sequence is TGTGCCACCGGGACTAGCGGCTCTCAAGAGACCCAGTACTTC. Residues: CATGTSGSQETQYF.

This chain connects TRBV3-1 to TRBJ1-2; 9 bases are shared with TRBD1. The CDR3 spans 16 residues. Looked up from germline, CDR1 is LGHDT and CDR2 is YNNKEL (reference sequence). J lost 8 bases, V lost 4 bases, and 14 bases had no gene match. The CDR3 nucleotides are TGTGCCAGCAGCCGAGGCTACAGCGGACAGGGGATCGGCTACACCTTC. Translating it yields CASSRGYSGQGIGYTF.